This entry lists 25 T cell receptor beta chains sequenced from one sample in a study of T cells in Graves' hyperthyroidism and ophthalmopathy. Researchers took RNA transcripts and amplified the TCR beta CDR3 regions from them. The TCR CDR3 was amplified in a first-round RT-PCR using the HTBI primer set. MiXCR, run by TCRdb on the multiplex PCR reads, gives a single entry per CDR3 protein. In the table there are hundreds of thousands of distinct CDR3 sequences, nearly 45% of which are singletons. Sequenced material: peripheral blood or thyroid tissue (not recorded which). The receptors here all came from an adult man with Graves' disease, either hyperthyroidism or ophthalmopathy (not recorded which).

This chain joins TRBV7-9 and TRBJ2-1; D is unclear. The CDR3 has 12 amino acids. V shed 5 bases and J shed 6 bases, with 8 bases lying between them. In germline, CDR1 is SEHNR, CDR2 FQNEAQ (reference sequence). CDR3 in amino acids: CASSALRNEQFF. The CDR3 coding sequence is TGTGCCAGCAGCGCCCTACGCAATGAGCAGTTCTTC. Variable domain in full (rest from reference TRBV7-9 and TRBJ2-1): DTGVSQNPRHKITKRGQNVTFRCDPISEHNRLYWYRQTLGQGPEFLTYFQNEAQLEKSRLLSDRFSAERPKGSFSTLEIQRTEQGDSAMYLCASSALRNEQFFGPGTRLTVL.

CDR3 coding DNA: TGCAGCGTTCAGGGGGCCTACGAGCAGTACTTC. Translating it yields CSVQGAYEQYF. V gene TRBV29-1 combines with J gene TRBJ2-7; 7 nucleotides match TRBD1. The J segment lost 2 bases and the V segment lost 5 bases, leaving 0 bases of the junction unmatched. From germline, CDR1 is SQVTM and CDR2 ANQGSEA. The CDR3 spans 11 residues.

The genes are TRBV20-1 and TRBJ2-7; possibly TRBD1 for D (6 bases). The ends were cut back, 4 bases at V and 2 bases at J, with 18 bases in the middle. Germline lookup yields CDR1 DFQATT and CDR2 SNEGSKA (reference sequence). This CDR3 comprises 15 residues. The CDR3 DNA reads TGCAGTGCTATCCCCTACCACAGGGTCACCTACGAGCAGTACTTC. Protein: CSAIPYHRVTYEQYF.

A word on this clonotype: A junction end diverges from the germline sequence, so it may reflect a read error. This chain joins TRBV10-3 and TRBJ2-6; weak D call: TRBD2 (6 bases). The CDR3 has 15 residues. Germline V gene data show CDR1 as ENHRY and CDR2 as SYGVKD. The CDR3 is CASSYGGTGANALTF. CDR3 nucleotides: TGTGCCAGCAGTTACGGGGGAACTGGGGCCAACGCCCTGACTTTC.

The chain recombines TRBV12-5 with TRBJ1-5, with 8 bases aligning to TRBD1. Unmatched junction bases numbered 5, after V lost 2 bases and J lost 5 bases. CDR1 and CDR2 from the germline V gene are LGHNT and FRNRAP. CDR3 size: 15 residues. The CDR3 nucleotides are TGTGCTAGTGGTTTGCTCCAGGGGGCCGATCAGCCCCAGCATTTT. Residues: CASGLLQGADQPQHF.

This clonotype occurred a few times. The chain joins TRBV6-1 to TRBJ1-1; TRBD1 matches at 9 bases. The CDR3 has 14 residues. Trimming at V came to 7 bases and at J to 3 bases, leaving 6 bases not matched to a gene. CDR1 MNHNS and CDR2 SASEGT come from the germline V gene. The CDR3 region has the DNA TGTGCCAGCATCCCAGACAGGGGGTACACTGAAGCTTTCTTT. The encoded protein is CASIPDRGYTEAFF.

Turning to this clonotype: This likely comes from a read error, as the CDR3 has no conserved phenylalanine or tryptophan at its end. The DNA is left out, because the CDR3 cannot be placed on it with certainty; the CDR3 is given as TCRdb lists it. V usage is TRBV11-1 and J usage is TRBJ1-4. The CDR3 comprises 10 residues, both ends counted. CDR1 is SGHAT and CDR2 is FQDESV in the germline V gene (reference sequence). The CDR3 here is CASSLAGVFY.

The chain carries TRBV2 and TRBJ1-5, with a tentative D call TRBD1 (5 bases). CDR3 length equals 16 residues. Per the germline V gene, CDR1 is SNHLY and CDR2 is FYNNEI. This chain's CDR3 is CTTFGTDLYSNQPQHF. The CDR3 nucleotides are TGTACCACCTTTGGGACGGACCTTTATAGCAATCAGCCCCAGCATTTT.

This clonotype has at least ten counts. The chain is built from TRBV20-1 and TRBJ2-5; D possibly corresponds to TRBD1 (6 bases). The V gene's germline CDR1 is DFQATT and CDR2 SNEGSKA (reference sequence). V was trimmed by 6 bases and J by 5 bases, leaving 13 bases between them. The CDR3 sequence is 12 residues long. CDR3 protein: CSATQGRETQYF. Written as DNA, the CDR3 is TGCAGTGCAACGCAGGGGCGGGAGACCCAGTACTTC.

The rearrangement links TRBV5-1 to TRBJ1-1; no clear D gene. This CDR3 has 14 residues. Trimming took 1 base from V and 0 from J, leaving 7 bases between them. In germline, CDR1 is SGHRS, CDR2 YFSETQ. This CDR3 is CASSLMTLNTEAFF. CDR3 coding DNA: TGCGCCAGCAGCTTGATGACTTTGAACACTGAAGCTTTCTTT.

This clonotype was observed at least ten times. CDR3 in DNA: TGTGCCAGCGGAACAGATCAGAGCAATCAGCCCCAGCATTTT. This encodes CASGTDQSNQPQHF. This chain connects TRBV12-3 or TRBV12-4 to TRBJ1-5; no definite D call. Trimming removed 8 bases at V and 1 base at J, with 12 bases between. There are 14 residues in the CDR3.

In this sample, this clonotype turned up a few times. This chain joins TRBV20-1 and TRBJ1-2; tentatively, D is TRBD1 (5 bases). Per germline, CDR1 DFQATT and CDR2 SNEGSKA (reference sequence). V was cut by 0 bases and J by 4 bases, with 15 bases left in between. The length of the CDR3 is 15 residues. The CDR3 coding sequence is TGCAGTGCTAGAGACAGGGTGGCATGGGGCTATGGCTACACCTTC. It yields the protein CSARDRVAWGYGYTF.

The genes are TRBV7-2 and TRBJ2-6; 8 positions match TRBD1. Germline trimming cut 3 bases from V and 3 bases from J; bases unmatched to any gene: 1. Germline CDR1 SGHTA, CDR2 FQGNSA. This CDR3 has 15 amino acids. The CDR3 sequence: CASSFTGGGANVLTF. The CDR3 region has the DNA TGTGCCAGCAGCTTTACAGGGGGTGGGGCCAACGTCCTGACTTTC.

A remark on this clonotype: Germline and junction disagree at one end, which may indicate a read error. The chain links TRBV6-1 to TRBJ2-7, with D perhaps given as TRBD1 or TRBD2 (5 bases each). From germline, CDR1 is MNHNS and CDR2 SASEGT. The CDR3 loop spans 14 amino acids. The CDR3 spells CASSHSRDGYEQCF. CDR3 sequence (DNA): TGTGCCAGCAGTCACTCCCGGGACGGCTACGAGCAGTGCTTC.

The chain employs TRBV9 and TRBJ1-3; D gene ambiguous. The CDR3 spans 13 residues. The germline gives CDR1 SGDLS, CDR2 YYNGEE. V shed 3 bases and J shed 0 bases, with 4 bases lying between them. The DNA for the CDR3 is TGTGCCAGCAGCGGACTCTCTGGAAACACCATATATTTT. Protein product: CASSGLSGNTIYF.

This clonotype was seen only a few times. V gene TRBV12-3 or TRBV12-4 combines with J gene TRBJ2-5; TRBD2 aligns across 9 bases. The CDR3 runs 15 residues. Trimming removed 1 base from V and 8 bases from J; junction bases left unmatched: 8. For the CDR3, the DNA is TGTGCCAGCAGTTTAGGCGGCGGGAGGGAAGGTACCCAGTACTTC. Translating gives CASSLGGGREGTQYF.

This clonotype was recorded many times. The chain has TRBV19 and TRBJ2-7, with D unclear. V was cut by 4 bases and J by 7 bases, with 8 bases left in between. The CDR3 sequence is 11 residues long. Germline values: CDR1 LNHDA, CDR2 SQIVND (reference sequence). The CDR3 loop is CASSNLVEQYF. As DNA, the CDR3 is TGTGCCAGTAGTAATCTGGTGGAGCAGTACTTC.

The CDR3 spells CASSLETSGSSYEQYF. The DNA for the CDR3 is TGTGCCAGCAGCTTAGAGACTAGCGGGTCCTCCTACGAGCAGTACTTC. The rearrangement links TRBV7-9 to TRBJ2-7, with 10 bases that match TRBD2. Germline-derived CDR1 and CDR2 are SEHNR and FQNEAQ (reference sequence). The ends lost 1 base at V and 0 bases at J; junction bases unmatched: 3. This CDR3 contains 16 residues.

This clonotype was counted at least ten times. The gene calls are TRBV29-1 and TRBJ1-5; D not certain. CDR3 length: 14 amino acids. Germline values: CDR1 SQVTM, CDR2 ANQGSEA. The ends were cut back, 4 bases at V and 0 bases at J, with 10 bases in the middle. CDR3 protein: CSVGWGNSNQPQHF. As DNA, the CDR3 is TGCAGCGTTGGTTGGGGTAATAGCAATCAGCCCCAGCATTTT.

This chain joins TRBV7-9 and TRBJ2-7, with TRBD2 identical over 16 bases. The junction had 2 bases not matched to a gene; V was cut back by 8 bases and J by 4 bases. Germline V gene data show CDR1 as SEHNR and CDR2 as FQNEAQ (reference sequence). CDR3 size: 14 residues. The CDR3 region is CASGGLAGGYEQYF. CDR3 in DNA: TGTGCCAGCGGGGGACTAGCGGGAGGGTACGAGCAGTACTTC.

The J gene is TRBJ2-5, the V gene TRBV10-2, with 7 bases that match TRBD2. Germline lookup yields CDR1 WSHSY and CDR2 SAAADI. V was pared by 4 bases and J by 9 bases, with 11 bases of the junction left unmatched. The CDR3 loop spans 14 amino acids. CDR3 nucleotide sequence: TGCGCCAGCAGTGTTGGTAGCGGGTTCGAGGCCCAGTACTTC. Translated, it gives CASSVGSGFEAQYF.

This clonotype was seen only a few times. This rearrangement joins TRBV11-1 to TRBJ1-5; TRBD1 might be the D (5 bases). The CDR3 runs to 16 residues. Germline assignment: CDR1 SGHAT and CDR2 FQDESV (reference sequence). The V gene lost 4 bases and the J gene lost 0 bases, with 13 bases spanning the gap. CDR3 sequence: CASSSAGGTSNQPQHF. CDR3 DNA sequence: TGTGCCAGCAGCTCAGCCGGGGGGACTAGCAATCAGCCCCAGCATTTT.

The chain is built from TRBV5-1 and TRBJ1-1; D might be TRBD1 (5 bases). Deletions cut 0 bases from V and 0 bases from J, with 12 bases between. The V gene's germline CDR1 is SGHRS and CDR2 YFSETQ. There are 16 residues in the CDR3. The CDR3 bases are TGCGCCAGCAGCTTGGCAGGGCCGGTCATGAACACTGAAGCTTTCTTT. Translated, it gives CASSLAGPVMNTEAFF.

This chain links TRBV7-9 with TRBJ2-5; 8 positions agree with TRBD2. Trimming removed 1 base from V and 4 bases from J; junction bases left unmatched: 8. CDR1 and CDR2 (germline): SEHNR, FQNEAQ (reference sequence). CDR3 length: 16 amino acids. The CDR3 DNA is TGTGCCAGCAGCTTAGAAGGACTAGCCGTATCAGAGACCCAGTACTTC. Amino acid sequence: CASSLEGLAVSETQYF. The entire variable domain, with the rest obtained from reference TRBV7-9 and TRBJ2-5, is as follows: DTGVSQNPRHKITKRGQNVTFRCDPISEHNRLYWYRQTLGQGPEFLTYFQNEAQLEKSRLLSDRFSAERPKGSFSTLEIQRTEQGDSAMYLCASSLEGLAVSETQYFGPGTRLLVL.

The chain couples TRBV12-3 or TRBV12-4 to TRBJ1-5; no reliable D call. Trimming cost V 3 bases and J 2 bases, with 8 bases left between them. The length of the CDR3 is 14 residues. This CDR3 reads CASSFLGGNQPQHF. In DNA, the CDR3 is TGTGCCAGCAGTTTCTTGGGTGGCAATCAGCCCCAGCATTTT.